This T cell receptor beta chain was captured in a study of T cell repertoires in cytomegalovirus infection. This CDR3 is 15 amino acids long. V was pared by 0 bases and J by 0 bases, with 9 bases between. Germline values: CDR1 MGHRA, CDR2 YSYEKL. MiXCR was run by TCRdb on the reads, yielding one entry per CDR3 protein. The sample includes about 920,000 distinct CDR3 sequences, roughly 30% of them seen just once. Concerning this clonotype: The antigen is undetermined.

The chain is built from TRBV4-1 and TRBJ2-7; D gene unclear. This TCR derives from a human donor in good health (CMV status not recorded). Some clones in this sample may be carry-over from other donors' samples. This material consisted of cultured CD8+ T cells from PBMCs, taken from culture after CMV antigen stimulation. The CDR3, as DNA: TGCGCCAGCAGCCAAGATCCATCCAGCTCCTACGAGCAGTACTTC. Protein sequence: CASSQDPSSSYEQYF.